The TCR beta chain under discussion was sequenced for a study of blood T cell repertoires in COVID-19. Study details: The United States, Italy and Spain were the sources of the acute and convalescent COVID-19 samples. Sources were T cells, B-cell-depleted T cells, or PBMCs; the material itself was cDNA or gDNA.

Authors' analysis steps: For nucleated cells, counts were estimated from reference gene primer amplification. This table comes from immunoSEQ multiplex PCR, and its TCRdb copy is limited to in-frame clones, with some not included. The V and J calls and clone size are taken from that table; D and trimming were inferred from the DNA. This table holds roughly 90,000 clones, approximately 85% found once. Per germline, CDR1 SGHTA and CDR2 FQGNSA. The CDR3 is 16 residues long. Trimming removed 1 base from V and 3 bases from J; junction bases left unmatched: 4. The TCR sequence derives from a human donor in a cohort sampled during active COVID-19. Sequencing used peripheral blood. The chain recombines TRBV7-2 with TRBJ2-3; 10 nucleotides line up with TRBD2. In DNA, the CDR3 is TGTGCCAGCAGCTTAGGAGGTAGCGGGGGGACAGATACGCAGTATTTT. Translating it yields CASSLGGSGGTDTQYF. The entire variable domain, with the rest obtained from reference TRBV7-2 and TRBJ2-3, is as follows: GAGVSQSPSNKVTEKGKDVELRCDPISGHTALYWYRQSLGQGLEFLIYFQGNSAPDKSGLPSDRFSAERTGGSVSTLTIQRTQQEDSAVYLCASSLGGSGGTDTQYFGPGTRLTVL.